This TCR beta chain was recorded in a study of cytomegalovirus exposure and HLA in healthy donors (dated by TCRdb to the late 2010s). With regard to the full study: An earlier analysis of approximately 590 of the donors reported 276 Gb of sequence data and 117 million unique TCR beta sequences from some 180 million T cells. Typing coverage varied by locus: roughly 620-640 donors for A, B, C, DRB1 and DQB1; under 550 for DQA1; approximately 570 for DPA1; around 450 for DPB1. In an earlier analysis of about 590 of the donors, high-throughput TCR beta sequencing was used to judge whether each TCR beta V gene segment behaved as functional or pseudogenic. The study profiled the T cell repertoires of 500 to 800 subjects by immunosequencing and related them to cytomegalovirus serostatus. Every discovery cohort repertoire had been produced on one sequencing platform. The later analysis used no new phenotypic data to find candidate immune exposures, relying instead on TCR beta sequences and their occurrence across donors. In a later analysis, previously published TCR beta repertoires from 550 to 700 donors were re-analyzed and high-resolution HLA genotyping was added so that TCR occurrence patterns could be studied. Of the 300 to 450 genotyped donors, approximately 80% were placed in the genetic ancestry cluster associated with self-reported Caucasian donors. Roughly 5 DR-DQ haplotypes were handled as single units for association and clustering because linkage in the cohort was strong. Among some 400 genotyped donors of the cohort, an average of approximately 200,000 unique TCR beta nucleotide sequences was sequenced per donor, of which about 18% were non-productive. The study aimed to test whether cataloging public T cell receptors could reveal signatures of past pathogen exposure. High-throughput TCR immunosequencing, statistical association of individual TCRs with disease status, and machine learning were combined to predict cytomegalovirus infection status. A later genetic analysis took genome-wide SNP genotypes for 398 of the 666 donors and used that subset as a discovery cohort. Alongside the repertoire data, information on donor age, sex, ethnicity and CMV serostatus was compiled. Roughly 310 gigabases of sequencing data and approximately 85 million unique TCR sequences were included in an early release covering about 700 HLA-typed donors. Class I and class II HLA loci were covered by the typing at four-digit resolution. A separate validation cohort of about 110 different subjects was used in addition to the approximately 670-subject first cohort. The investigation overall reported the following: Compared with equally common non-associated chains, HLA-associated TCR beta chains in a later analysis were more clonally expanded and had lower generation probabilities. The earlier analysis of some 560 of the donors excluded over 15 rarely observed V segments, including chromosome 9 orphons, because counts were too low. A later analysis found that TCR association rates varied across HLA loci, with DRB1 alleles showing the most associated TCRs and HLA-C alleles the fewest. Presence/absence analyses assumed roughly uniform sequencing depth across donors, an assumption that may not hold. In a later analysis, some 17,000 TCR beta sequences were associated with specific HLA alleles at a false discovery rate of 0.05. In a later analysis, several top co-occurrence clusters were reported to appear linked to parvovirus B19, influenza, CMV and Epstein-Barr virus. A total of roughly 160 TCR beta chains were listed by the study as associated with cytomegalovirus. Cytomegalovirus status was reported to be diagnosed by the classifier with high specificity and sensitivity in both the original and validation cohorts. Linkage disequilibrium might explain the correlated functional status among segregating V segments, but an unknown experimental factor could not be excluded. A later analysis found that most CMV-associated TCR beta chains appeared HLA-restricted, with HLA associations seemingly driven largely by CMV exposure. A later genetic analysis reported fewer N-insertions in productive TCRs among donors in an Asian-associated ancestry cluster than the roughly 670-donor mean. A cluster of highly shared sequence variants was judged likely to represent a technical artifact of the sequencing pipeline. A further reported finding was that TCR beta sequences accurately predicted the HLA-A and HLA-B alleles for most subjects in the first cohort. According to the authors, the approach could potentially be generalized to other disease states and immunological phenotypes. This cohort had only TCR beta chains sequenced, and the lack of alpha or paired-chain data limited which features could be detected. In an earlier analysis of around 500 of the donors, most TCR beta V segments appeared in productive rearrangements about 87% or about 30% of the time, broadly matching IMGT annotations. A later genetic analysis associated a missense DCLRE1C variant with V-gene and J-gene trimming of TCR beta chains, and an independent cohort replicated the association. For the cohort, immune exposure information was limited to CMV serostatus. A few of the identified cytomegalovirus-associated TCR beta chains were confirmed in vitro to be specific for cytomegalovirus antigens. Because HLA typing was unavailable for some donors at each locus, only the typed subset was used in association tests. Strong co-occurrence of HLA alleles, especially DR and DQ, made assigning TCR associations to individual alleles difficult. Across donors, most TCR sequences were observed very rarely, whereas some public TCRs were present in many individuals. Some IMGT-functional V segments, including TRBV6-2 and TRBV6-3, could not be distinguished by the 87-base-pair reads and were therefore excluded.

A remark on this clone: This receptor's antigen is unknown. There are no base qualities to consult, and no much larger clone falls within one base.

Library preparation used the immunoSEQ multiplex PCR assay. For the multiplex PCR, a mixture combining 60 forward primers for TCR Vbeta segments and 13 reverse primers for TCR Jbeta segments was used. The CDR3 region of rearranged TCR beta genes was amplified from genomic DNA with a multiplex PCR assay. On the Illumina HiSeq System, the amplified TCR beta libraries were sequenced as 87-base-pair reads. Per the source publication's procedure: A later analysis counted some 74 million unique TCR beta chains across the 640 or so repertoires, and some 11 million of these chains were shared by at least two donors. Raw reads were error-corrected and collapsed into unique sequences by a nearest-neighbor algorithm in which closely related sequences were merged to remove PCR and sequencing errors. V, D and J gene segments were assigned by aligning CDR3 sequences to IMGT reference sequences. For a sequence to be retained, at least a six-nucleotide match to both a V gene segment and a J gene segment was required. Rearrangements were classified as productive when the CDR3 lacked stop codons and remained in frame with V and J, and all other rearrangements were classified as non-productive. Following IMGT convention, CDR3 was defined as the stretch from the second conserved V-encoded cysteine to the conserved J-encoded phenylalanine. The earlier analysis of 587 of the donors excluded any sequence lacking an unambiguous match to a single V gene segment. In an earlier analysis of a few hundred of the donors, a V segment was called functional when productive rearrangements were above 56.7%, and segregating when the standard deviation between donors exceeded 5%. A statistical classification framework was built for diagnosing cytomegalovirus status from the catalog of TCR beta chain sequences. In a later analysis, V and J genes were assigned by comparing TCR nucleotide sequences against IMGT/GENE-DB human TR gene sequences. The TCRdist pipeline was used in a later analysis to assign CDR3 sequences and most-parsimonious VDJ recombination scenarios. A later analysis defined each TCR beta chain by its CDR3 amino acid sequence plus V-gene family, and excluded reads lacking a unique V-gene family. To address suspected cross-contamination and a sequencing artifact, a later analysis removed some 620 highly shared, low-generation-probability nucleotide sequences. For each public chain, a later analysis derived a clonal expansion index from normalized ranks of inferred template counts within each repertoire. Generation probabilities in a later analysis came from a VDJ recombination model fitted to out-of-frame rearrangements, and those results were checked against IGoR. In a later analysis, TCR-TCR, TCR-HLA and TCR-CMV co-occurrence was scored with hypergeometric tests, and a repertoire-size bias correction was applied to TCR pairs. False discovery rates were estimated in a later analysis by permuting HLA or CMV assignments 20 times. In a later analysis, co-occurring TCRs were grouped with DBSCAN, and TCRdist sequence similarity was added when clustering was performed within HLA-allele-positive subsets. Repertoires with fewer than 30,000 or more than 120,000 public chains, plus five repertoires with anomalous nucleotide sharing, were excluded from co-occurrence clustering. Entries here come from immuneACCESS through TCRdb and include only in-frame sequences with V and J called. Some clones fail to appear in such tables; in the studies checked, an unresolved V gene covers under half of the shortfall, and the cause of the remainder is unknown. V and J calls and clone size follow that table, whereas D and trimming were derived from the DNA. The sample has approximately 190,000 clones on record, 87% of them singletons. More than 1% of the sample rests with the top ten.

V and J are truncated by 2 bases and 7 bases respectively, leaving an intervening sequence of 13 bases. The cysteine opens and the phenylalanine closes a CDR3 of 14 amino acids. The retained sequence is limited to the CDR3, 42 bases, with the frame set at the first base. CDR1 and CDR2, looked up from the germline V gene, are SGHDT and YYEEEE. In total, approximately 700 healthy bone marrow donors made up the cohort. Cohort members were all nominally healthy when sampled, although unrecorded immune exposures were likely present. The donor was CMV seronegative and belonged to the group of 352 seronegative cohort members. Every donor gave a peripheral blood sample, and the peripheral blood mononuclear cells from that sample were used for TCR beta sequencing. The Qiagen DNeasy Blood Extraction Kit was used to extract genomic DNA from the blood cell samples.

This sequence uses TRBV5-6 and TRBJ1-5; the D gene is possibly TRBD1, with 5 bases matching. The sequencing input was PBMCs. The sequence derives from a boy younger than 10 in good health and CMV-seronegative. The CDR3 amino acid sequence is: CASSLKGQFQPQHF. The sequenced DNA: TGTGCCAGCAGCTTAAAGGGGCAATTCCAGCCCCAGCATTTT.